The 18 T cell receptor delta chains below all came from one sample that was sequenced in a study of Vδ1+ human thymocytes. Antigens for these TCRs are unknown. Whole-study findings and limits: Thymic TRG and TRD repertoires appeared highly polyclonal.

Extracted RNA was reverse transcribed into cDNA. Pooled V-gene forward primers with one constant-region reverse primer generated the CDR3 amplicons by multiplex PCR. TCRdb repeated clone calling on the multiplex PCR reads with CATT. Among tens of thousands of delta-chain clones listed, 15% to 20% were seen once. The specimen sequenced was Vdelta1+ gamma-delta thymocytes from the thymus. Subset described: FACS-sorted CD3+ TCRalphabeta- TCRVdelta1+ TCRVdelta2- thymocytes. The receptors were gathered from a boy in the first two years of life who had congenital heart surgery.

The chain has TRDV1 and TRDJ1, with 8 bases identical to TRDD3. This CDR3 region has 17 residues. Germline values: CDR1 TSWWSYY, CDR2 QGS. After removal of 2 bases from V and 3 bases from J, the junction contained 11 bases not matched to a gene. The CDR3 DNA sequence: TGTGCTCTTGGGGAAATCGGGAGGAAGGGGATACCCGATAAACTCATCTTT. It yields the protein CALGEIGRKGIPDKLIF.

This chain connects TRDV1 to TRDJ1; 7 nucleotides align to TRDD3. Germline CDR1 and CDR2: TSWWSYY and QGS. The CDR3 has 17 amino acids. V shed 2 bases and J 1 base; nucleotides not matched to a gene: 10. The CDR3 loop is CALGELSWGDCTDKLIF. The CDR3 coding sequence is TGTGCTCTTGGGGAATTATCGTGGGGGGATTGCACCGATAAACTCATCTTT.

The V gene is TRDV1, the J gene TRDJ1, with a tentative D call TRDD2 (5 bases). Trimming took off 2 bases at V and 0 bases at J, with 25 bases between the two ends. CDR1 is TSWWSYY and CDR2 is QGS in the germline V gene. The CDR3 extends over 20 amino acids. The CDR3 is CALGEAGRAFTTLYTDKLIF. The CDR3 coding sequence is TGTGCTCTTGGGGAAGCTGGAAGGGCCTTCACCACCTTGTACACCGATAAACTCATCTTT.

The rearrangement uses TRDV1 and TRDJ1; 8 nucleotides align to TRDD3. The V segment lost 0 bases and the J segment 0 bases; nucleotides outside the gene matches: 15. The CDR3 spans 20 residues. Germline CDR1 and CDR2: TSWWSYY and QGS. CDR3 nucleotides: TGTGCTCTTGGGGAACTAGATGGTCCTACGGAGGGATACGACACCGATAAACTCATCTTT. Its protein product is CALGELDGPTEGYDTDKLIF.

V usage is TRDV1 and J usage is TRDJ1; D perhaps matches TRDD3 (8 bases). This CDR3 region has 22 residues. From germline, CDR1 is TSWWSYY and CDR2 QGS. Trimming pared 1 base from V and 0 bases from J, leaving 30 bases between. CDR3 nucleotides: TGTGCTCTTGGGGAACCCTTTCTTCCTAAAGGTGGGGGATGTGTGGACACCGATAAACTCATCTTT. Encoded protein: CALGEPFLPKGGGCVDTDKLIF.

This clone was seen a single time. This chain uses TRDV1 with TRDJ1, with D possibly TRDD3 on 7 matching bases. CDR1 and CDR2 (germline): TSWWSYY, QGS. Between the trimmed V and J ends, which lost 5 bases and 8 bases, there was a span of 36 bases. The CDR3 covers 20 residues. The CDR3 nucleotides are TGTGCTCTTGGGAAGGGAACTCCTACCCTTTTGCTGGGGATAAGGACAAAACTCATCTTT. Translating gives CALGKGTPTLLLGIRTKLIF.

This clone was seen a handful of times. This chain joins TRDV1 and TRDJ1, with TRDD3 matching 8 bases. Germline assignment: CDR1 TSWWSYY and CDR2 QGS. J gave up 0 bases and V 1 base, and 10 bases lay outside the gene matches. This CDR3 spans 18 amino acids. The CDR3: CALGEPYWGSPYTDKLIF. CDR3 coding DNA: TGTGCTCTTGGGGAACCGTACTGGGGGTCACCGTACACCGATAAACTCATCTTT.

The table lists this clone with a few counts. The chain uses TRDV1 and TRDJ1; TRDD3 matches at 13 bases. Germline V gene sequence: CDR1 TSWWSYY, CDR2 QGS. The CDR3 totals 20 residues. The V gene end was trimmed by 1 base and the J gene end by 10 bases; junction bases not matched to a gene: 21. The CDR3 reads CALGEQGLGPLLGDTRGLIF. In nucleotides, the CDR3 is TGTGCTCTTGGGGAACAGGGCCTAGGACCTTTACTGGGGGATACGCGGGGACTCATCTTT.

The chain links TRDV1 to TRDJ1, with D hard to call. The germline CDR1 and CDR2 sequences are TSWWSYY and QGS. V lost 3 bases and J 0 bases, leaving 14 bases between the germline ends. The CDR3 has 16 amino acids. In DNA form, the CDR3 reads TGTGCTCTTGGGGACCCCTTTGAGGAGTACACCGATAAACTCATCTTT. Encoded protein: CALGDPFEEYTDKLIF.

The table lists this clone with a few counts. The V call is TRDV1, the J call TRDJ1; 13 nucleotides match TRDD3. Germline V gene data show CDR1 as TSWWSYY and CDR2 as QGS. Trimming at V came to 5 bases and at J to 1 base, leaving 19 bases not matched to a gene. There are 21 residues in the CDR3. CDR3 sequence reads: CALGNFPFFGLGDTGTDKLIF. CDR3 nucleotide sequence: TGTGCTCTTGGGAACTTCCCCTTCTTCGGACTGGGGGATACGGGCACCGATAAACTCATCTTT.

The chain employs TRDV1 and TRDJ1; possibly TRDD3 for D (6 bases). Trimming shortened V by 6 bases and J by 1 base, and 27 bases separated the two germline ends. The CDR3 is made up of 19 amino acids. In germline, CDR1 is TSWWSYY, CDR2 QGS. CDR3 in amino acids: CALGEGVTSEGIRTDKLIF. CDR3 coding DNA: TGTGCTCTTGGAGAAGGGGTTACTTCCGAGGGGATTCGCACCGATAAACTCATCTTT.

This chain uses TRDV1 with TRDJ1; 10 bases match TRDD3. The germline V gene encodes CDR1 TSWWSYY and CDR2 QGS. V shed 3 bases, J shed 0 bases, and the junction held 16 bases outside the gene matches. This CDR3 has 20 residues. The CDR3 DNA is TGTGCTCTTGGGGACTACGTTCCTTTTCTGGGGGATAAGGACACCGATAAACTCATCTTT. Residues: CALGDYVPFLGDKDTDKLIF.

The V call is TRDV1, the J call TRDJ1, with TRDD3 matching 11 bases. Germline-derived CDR1 and CDR2 are TSWWSYY and QGS. The V segment lost 0 bases and the J segment 2 bases; nucleotides outside the gene matches: 14. The CDR3 extends over 20 amino acids. CDR3 protein: CALGELVEFRLGDTTDKLIF. The CDR3 region has the DNA TGTGCTCTTGGGGAACTAGTGGAGTTTAGGCTGGGGGATACAACCGATAAACTCATCTTT.

There are a few counts of this clone. This rearrangement joins TRDV1 to TRDJ2; 10 nucleotides line up with TRDD3. V dropped 4 bases and J dropped 4; count of bases not matched to a gene: 12. There are 18 residues in the CDR3. The V gene's germline CDR1 is TSWWSYY and CDR2 QGS. CDR3 protein: CALGGENGGYTSTAQLFF. In nucleotides, the CDR3 is TGTGCTCTTGGGGGTGAAAATGGGGGATACACTTCGACAGCACAACTCTTCTTT.

This clone was counted between two and nine times. This chain uses TRDV1 with TRDJ1; 11 bases are shared with TRDD3. Unmatched junction bases numbered 15, after V lost 5 bases and J lost 1 base. The CDR3 consists of 19 residues. Per germline, CDR1 TSWWSYY and CDR2 QGS. The CDR3 loop reads CALGPLPLWGILGTDKLIF. The CDR3 bases are TGTGCTCTTGGGCCCCTTCCCCTCTGGGGGATACTGGGCACCGATAAACTCATCTTT.

This sequence joins TRDV1 and TRDJ1; D is possibly TRDD3 (6 bases). This CDR3 has 15 amino acids. Trimming stripped 4 bases from V and 4 bases from J, with 16 bases between. The germline gives CDR1 TSWWSYY, CDR2 QGS. The CDR3 DNA follows: TGTGCTCTTGGGGGGTTACCCTTACTGGGCGATAAACTCATCTTT. Translating gives CALGGLPLLGDKLIF.

This clone was seen a few times. This chain joins TRDV1 and TRDJ1, with 7 bases lining up with TRDD3. CDR1 is TSWWSYY and CDR2 is QGS in the germline V gene. The CDR3 is made up of 19 amino acids. V trimming: 9 bases; J trimming: 4 bases; junction bases outside the gene matches: 26. This CDR3 reads CALHNSDVLGRAVHDKLIF. In DNA form, the CDR3 reads TGTGCTCTCCACAACTCAGACGTACTGGGGAGGGCCGTTCACGATAAACTCATCTTT.

V and J are TRDV1 and TRDJ1; 8 positions match TRDD2. The CDR3 spans 17 residues. V shed 5 bases, J shed 0 bases, and the junction held 11 bases outside the gene matches. Germline-derived CDR1 and CDR2 are TSWWSYY and QGS. The CDR3 DNA is TGTGCTCTTGGGAACTTCCTACTACTGGCACACACCGATAAACTCATCTTT. Translating it yields CALGNFLLLAHTDKLIF.